The sequence of this TCR beta chain was determined in a study of CD8 T cells in ankylosing spondylitis. This clonotype was detected ten times or more. Antigen specificity is unknown. The germline V gene encodes CDR1 SGHRS and CDR2 YFSETQ. This CDR3 contains 17 residues. Trimming took 4 bases from V and 0 from J, leaving 17 bases between them. TCRdb reprocessed the 5' RACE reads with MiXCR, giving one entry per CDR3 protein. The data show about 130,000 distinct CDR3 sequences, approximately 10% seen once. Study-wide results and limits: A TCR beta motif made of about 8 highly homologous variants seemed typical of ankylosing spondylitis blood. The authors reported significant enrichment of disease-linked clones in matched ankylosing spondylitis synovial fluid.

The sequencing sample was made of blood, either unsorted or a sorted T cell fraction (not recorded which). This clonotype was sampled from a female donor with ankylosing spondylitis or in good health (not recorded which). The chain couples TRBV5-1 to TRBJ2-1, with D possibly being TRBD1 (6 bases). CDR3 DNA sequence: TGCGCCAGCAGCCACCGGGACACGGGAAGCTCCTACAATGAGCAGTTCTTC. Translated, it gives CASSHRDTGSSYNEQFF.